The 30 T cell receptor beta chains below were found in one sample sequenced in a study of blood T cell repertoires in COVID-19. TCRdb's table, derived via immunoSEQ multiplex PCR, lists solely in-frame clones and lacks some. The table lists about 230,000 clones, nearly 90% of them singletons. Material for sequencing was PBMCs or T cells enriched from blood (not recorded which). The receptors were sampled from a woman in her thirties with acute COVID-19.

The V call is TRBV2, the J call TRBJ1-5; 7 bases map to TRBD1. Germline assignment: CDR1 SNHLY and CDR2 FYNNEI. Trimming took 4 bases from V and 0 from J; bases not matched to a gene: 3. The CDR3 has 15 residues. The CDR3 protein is CASSGTGYSNQPQHF. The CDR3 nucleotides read TGTGCCAGCAGTGGGACAGGTTATAGCAATCAGCCCCAGCATTTT.

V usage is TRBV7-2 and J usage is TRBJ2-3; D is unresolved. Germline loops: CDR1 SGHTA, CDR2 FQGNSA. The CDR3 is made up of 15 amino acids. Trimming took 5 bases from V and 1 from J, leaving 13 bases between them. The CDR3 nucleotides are TGTGCCAGCAGCCGTGCGGCCGACCGCACAGATACGCAGTATTTT. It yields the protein CASSRAADRTDTQYF.

The DNA for the CDR3 is TGTGCCAGCAGCCTGACTTCTAGCGGGGTTACAGATACGCAGTATTTT. Its protein is CASSLTSSGVTDTQYF. This chain connects TRBV7-8 to TRBJ2-3; 9 bases map to TRBD2. This CDR3 region has 16 residues. CDR1 and CDR2 (germline): SGHVS, FQNEAQ. Losses at the gene ends were 5 bases for V and 3 bases for J; bases not matched to a gene: 9. Full variable domain (rest looked up from reference TRBV7-8 and TRBJ2-3): GAGVSQSPRYKVAKRGQDVALRCDPISGHVSLFWYQQALGQGPEFLTYFQNEAQLDKSGLPSDRFFAERPEGSVSTLKIQRTQQEDSAVYLCASSLTSSGVTDTQYFGPGTRLTVL.

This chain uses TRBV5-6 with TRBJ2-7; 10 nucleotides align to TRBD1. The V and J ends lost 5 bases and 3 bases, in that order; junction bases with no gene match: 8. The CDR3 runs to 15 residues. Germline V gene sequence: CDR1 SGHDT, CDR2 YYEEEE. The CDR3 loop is CASRTGGPDIYEQYF. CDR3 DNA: TGTGCCAGCAGGACAGGGGGCCCTGATATCTACGAGCAGTACTTC. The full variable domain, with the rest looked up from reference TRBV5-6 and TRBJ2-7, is DAGVTQSPTHLIKTRGQQVTLRCSPKSGHDTVSWYQQALGQGPQFIFQYYEEEERQRGNFPDRFSGHQFPNYSSELNVNALLLGDSALYLCASRTGGPDIYEQYFGPGTRLTVT.

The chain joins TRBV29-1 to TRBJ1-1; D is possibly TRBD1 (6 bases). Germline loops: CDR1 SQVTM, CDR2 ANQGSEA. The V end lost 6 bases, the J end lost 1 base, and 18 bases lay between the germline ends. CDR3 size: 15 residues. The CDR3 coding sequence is TGCAGCGTCATACTGCCGGGACACAGGAACACTGAAGCTTTCTTT. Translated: CSVILPGHRNTEAFF.

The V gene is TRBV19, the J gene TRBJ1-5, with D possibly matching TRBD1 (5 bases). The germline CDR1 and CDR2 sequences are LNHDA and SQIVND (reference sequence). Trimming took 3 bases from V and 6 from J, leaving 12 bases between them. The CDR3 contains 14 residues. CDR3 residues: CASSMGGPRQPQHF. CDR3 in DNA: TGTGCCAGTAGTATGGGGGGACCTCGTCAGCCCCAGCATTTT.

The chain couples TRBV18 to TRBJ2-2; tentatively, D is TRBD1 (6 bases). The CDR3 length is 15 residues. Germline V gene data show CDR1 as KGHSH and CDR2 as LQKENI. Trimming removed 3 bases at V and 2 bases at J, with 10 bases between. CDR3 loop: CASSPQGPNTGELFF. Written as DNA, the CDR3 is TGTGCCAGCTCACCCCAGGGGCCAAACACCGGGGAGCTGTTTTTT.

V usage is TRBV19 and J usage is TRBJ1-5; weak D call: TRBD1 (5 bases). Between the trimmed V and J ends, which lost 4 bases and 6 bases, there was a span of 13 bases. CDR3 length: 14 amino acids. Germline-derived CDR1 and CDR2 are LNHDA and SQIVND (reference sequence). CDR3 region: CASSTGSFSQPQHF. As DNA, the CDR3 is TGTGCCAGTAGTACAGGGTCGTTTAGTCAGCCCCAGCATTTT.

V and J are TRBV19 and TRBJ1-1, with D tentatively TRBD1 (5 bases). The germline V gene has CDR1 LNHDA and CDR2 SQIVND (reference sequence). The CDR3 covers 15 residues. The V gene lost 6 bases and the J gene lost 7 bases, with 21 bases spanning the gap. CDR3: CASRNPGRLAGEAFF. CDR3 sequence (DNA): TGTGCCAGTAGGAACCCGGGACGCCTAGCGGGTGAAGCTTTCTTT.

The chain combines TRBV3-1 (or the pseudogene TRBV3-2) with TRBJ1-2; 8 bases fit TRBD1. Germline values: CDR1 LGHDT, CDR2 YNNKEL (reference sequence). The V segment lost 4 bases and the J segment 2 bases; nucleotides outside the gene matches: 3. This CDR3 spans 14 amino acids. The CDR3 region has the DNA TGTGCCAGCAGCCGGTGGACAGGGAACTATGGCTACACCTTC. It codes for CASSRWTGNYGYTF.

The CDR3 loop reads CASRSSSGTAEQYF. The CDR3 DNA is TGCGCCAGCAGGTCCTCCTCCGGGACAGCGGAGCAGTACTTC. J is TRBJ2-7 and V is TRBV5-1; 7 nucleotides align to TRBD1. Germline CDR1 SGHRS, CDR2 YFSETQ. This CDR3 comprises 14 residues. J gave up 7 bases and V 5 bases, and 12 bases lay outside the gene matches. Variable domain in full (rest from reference TRBV5-1 and TRBJ2-7): KAGVTQTPRYLIKTRGQQVTLSCSPISGHRSVSWYQQTPGQGLQFLFEYFSETQRNKGNFPGRFSGRQFSNSRSEMNVSTLELGDSALYLCASRSSSGTAEQYFGPGTRLTVT.

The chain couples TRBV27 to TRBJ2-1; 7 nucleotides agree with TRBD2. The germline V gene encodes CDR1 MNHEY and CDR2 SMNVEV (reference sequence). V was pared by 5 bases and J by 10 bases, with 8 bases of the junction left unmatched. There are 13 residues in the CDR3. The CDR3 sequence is CASSPLLSGEQFF. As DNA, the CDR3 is TGTGCCAGCAGTCCCCTCCTTAGCGGGGAGCAGTTCTTC.

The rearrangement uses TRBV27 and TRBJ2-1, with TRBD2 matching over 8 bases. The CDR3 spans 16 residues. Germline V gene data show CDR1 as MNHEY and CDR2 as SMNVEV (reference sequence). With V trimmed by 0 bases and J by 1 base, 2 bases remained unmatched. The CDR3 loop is CASSLSVAGSYNEQFF. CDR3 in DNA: TGTGCCAGCAGTTTATCGGTAGCGGGGTCCTACAATGAGCAGTTCTTC.

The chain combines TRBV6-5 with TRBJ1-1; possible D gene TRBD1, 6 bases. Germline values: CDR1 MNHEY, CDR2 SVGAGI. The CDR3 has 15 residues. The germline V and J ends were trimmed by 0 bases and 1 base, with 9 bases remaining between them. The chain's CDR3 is CASSYSGTKNTEAFF. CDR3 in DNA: TGTGCCAGCAGTTACTCGGGGACAAAGAACACTGAAGCTTTCTTT.

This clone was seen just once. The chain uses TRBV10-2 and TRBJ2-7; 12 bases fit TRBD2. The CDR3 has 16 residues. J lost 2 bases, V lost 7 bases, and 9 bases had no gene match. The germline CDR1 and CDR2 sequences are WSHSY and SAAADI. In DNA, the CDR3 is TGCGCCAGCACGACTAGCGGGGGCTACCCAGCCTACGAGCAGTACTTC. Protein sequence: CASTTSGGYPAYEQYF.

CDR3 loop: CASSLGSGIWWSYNEKLFF. The DNA for the CDR3 is TGTGCCAGCAGCTTAGGGTCGGGAATCTGGTGGTCCTATAATGAAAAACTGTTTTTT. V gene TRBV11-2 combines with J gene TRBJ1-4; D unresolved. CDR1 is SGHAT, CDR2 FQNNGV, per germline. The CDR3 consists of 19 residues. Deletions cut 1 base from V and 4 bases from J, with 22 bases between. Complete variable domain (other parts from reference TRBV11-2 and TRBJ1-4): EAGVAQSPRYKIIEKRQSVAFWCNPISGHATLYWYQQILGQGPKLLIQFQNNGVVDDSQLPKDRFSAERLKGVDSTLKIQPAKLEDSAVYLCASSLGSGIWWSYNEKLFFGSGTQLSVL.

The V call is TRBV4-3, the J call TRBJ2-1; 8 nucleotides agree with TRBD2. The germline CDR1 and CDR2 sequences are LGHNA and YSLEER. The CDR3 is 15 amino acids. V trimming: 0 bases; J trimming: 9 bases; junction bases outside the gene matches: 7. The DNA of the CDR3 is TGCGCCAGCAGCCAAGAATCGGGGGGGCTTTTTGAGCAGTTCTTC. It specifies CASSQESGGLFEQFF.

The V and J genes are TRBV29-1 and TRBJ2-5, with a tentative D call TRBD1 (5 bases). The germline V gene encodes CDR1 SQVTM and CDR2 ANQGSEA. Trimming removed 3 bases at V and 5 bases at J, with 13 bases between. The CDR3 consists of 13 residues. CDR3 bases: TGCAGCGTTGATGTAGGGGTCGGGGAGACCCAGTACTTC. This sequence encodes CSVDVGVGETQYF.

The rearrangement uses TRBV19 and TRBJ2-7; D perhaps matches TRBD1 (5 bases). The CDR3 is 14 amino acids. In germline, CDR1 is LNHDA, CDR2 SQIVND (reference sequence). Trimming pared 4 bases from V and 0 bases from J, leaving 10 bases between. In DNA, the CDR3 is TGTGCCAGTAGTACGACAGCGTACTCCTACGAGCAGTACTTC. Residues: CASSTTAYSYEQYF.

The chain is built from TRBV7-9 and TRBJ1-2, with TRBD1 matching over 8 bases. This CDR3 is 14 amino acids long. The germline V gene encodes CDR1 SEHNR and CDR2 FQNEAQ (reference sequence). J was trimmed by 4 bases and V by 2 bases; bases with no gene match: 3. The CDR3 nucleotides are TGTGCCAGCAGCTTATTTGGGACAGGCTATGGCTACACCTTC. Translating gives CASSLFGTGYGYTF.

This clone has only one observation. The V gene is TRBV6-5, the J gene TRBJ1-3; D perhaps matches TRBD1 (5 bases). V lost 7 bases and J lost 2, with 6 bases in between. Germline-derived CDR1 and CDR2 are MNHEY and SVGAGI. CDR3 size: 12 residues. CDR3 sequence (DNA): TGTGCCAGCATCAGGGCTGGAAACACCATATATTTT. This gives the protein CASIRAGNTIYF.

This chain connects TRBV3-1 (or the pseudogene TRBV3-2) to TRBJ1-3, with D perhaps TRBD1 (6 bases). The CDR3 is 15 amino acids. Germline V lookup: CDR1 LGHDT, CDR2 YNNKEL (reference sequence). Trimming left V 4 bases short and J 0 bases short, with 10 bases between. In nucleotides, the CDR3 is TGTGCCAGCAGCCGAGGGGACACCTCTGGAAACACCATATATTTT. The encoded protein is CASSRGDTSGNTIYF.

The CDR3 DNA reads as TGTGCCAGCAGTGAACCGGTCTTAAGCTCCTACAATGAGCAGTTCTTC. Protein: CASSEPVLSSYNEQFF. V and J are TRBV2 and TRBJ2-1; D is unresolved. V gave up 2 bases and J gave up 0 bases, with 11 bases separating them. CDR3 length: 16 amino acids. In germline, CDR1 is SNHLY, CDR2 FYNNEI.

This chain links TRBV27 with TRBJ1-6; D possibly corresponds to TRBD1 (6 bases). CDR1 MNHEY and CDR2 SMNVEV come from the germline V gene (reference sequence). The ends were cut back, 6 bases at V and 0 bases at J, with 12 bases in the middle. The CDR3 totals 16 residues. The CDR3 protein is CASSQDRSSYNSPLHF. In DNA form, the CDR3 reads TGTGCCAGCAGCCAAGACAGGAGCTCCTATAATTCACCCCTCCACTTT.

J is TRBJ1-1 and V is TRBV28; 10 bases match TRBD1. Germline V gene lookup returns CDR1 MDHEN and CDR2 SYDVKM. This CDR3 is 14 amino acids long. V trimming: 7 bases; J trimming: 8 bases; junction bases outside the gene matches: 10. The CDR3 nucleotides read TGTGCCAGCAAGGACAGGGGGGAAGAACGCGAAGCTTTCTTT. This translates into CASKDRGEEREAFF.

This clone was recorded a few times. The CDR3 nucleotides are TGTGCCAGCAGCGTCGGGACGGGGGGCTATGGCTACACCTTC. Amino acid sequence: CASSVGTGGYGYTF. V and J are TRBV9 and TRBJ1-2, with D perhaps matching TRBD1 (5 bases). The CDR3 spans 14 residues. The germline V gene encodes CDR1 SGDLS and CDR2 YYNGEE. V dropped 2 bases and J dropped 4 bases, with 12 bases sitting between them.

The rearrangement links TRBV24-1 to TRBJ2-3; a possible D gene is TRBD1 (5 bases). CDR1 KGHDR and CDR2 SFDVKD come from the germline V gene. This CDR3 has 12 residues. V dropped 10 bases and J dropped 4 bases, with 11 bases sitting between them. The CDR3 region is CATMTESDTQYF. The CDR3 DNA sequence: TGTGCCACTATGACAGAGTCAGATACGCAGTATTTT.

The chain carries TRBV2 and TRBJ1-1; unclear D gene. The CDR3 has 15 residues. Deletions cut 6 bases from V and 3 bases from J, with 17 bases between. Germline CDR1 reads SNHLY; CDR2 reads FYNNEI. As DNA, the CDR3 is TGTGCCAGCAGATCCTCCTCGAATCGGGACACTGAAGCTTTCTTT. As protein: CASRSSSNRDTEAFF.

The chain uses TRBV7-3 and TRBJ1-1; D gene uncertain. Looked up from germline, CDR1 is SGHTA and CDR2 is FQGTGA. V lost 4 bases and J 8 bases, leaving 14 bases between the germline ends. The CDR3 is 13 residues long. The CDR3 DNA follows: TGTGCCAGCAGCTCGGGGTCCATATCAGAAGCTTTCTTT. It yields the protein CASSSGSISEAFF.

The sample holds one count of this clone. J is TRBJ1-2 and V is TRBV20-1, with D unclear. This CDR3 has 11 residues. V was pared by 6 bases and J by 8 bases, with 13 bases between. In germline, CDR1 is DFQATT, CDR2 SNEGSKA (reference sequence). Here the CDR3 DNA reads TGCAGTGCCGGACTAGGCATGGGCTACACCTTC. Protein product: CSAGLGMGYTF.